The source of this T cell receptor (beta chain) is a study of blood T cell repertoires in COVID-19. Study context: Spain, Italy and the United States supplied samples that represented acute and convalescent COVID-19.

In the authors' workflow: Scientists estimated how many nucleated cells there were by amplifying reference gene primers. Profiled with immunoSEQ multiplex PCR; TCRdb holds only in-frame clones, not every one. V and J calls and clone size are those listed in that table; D and trimming were worked out from the DNA. The data contain some 280,000 clones, 89% of them singletons. The origin of this receptor is a woman between 40 and 55 years old who had recovered from COVID-19. The sample taken for sequencing was peripheral blood.

The CDR3 spells CASKTGADEQFF. In DNA, the CDR3 is TGTGCCAGCAAAACAGGGGCGGATGAGCAGTTCTTC. The chain links TRBV2 to TRBJ2-1; 7 nucleotides align to TRBD1. The CDR3 is made up of 12 amino acids. Germline V gene data show CDR1 as SNHLY and CDR2 as FYNNEI. V was pared by 7 bases and J by 8 bases, with 5 bases of the junction left unmatched.